The 25 T cell receptor beta chains reported below all come from one sample, sequenced in a study of chemoradiotherapy in HPV16-positive cancers. Generated by immunoSEQ multiplex PCR, the TCRdb table keeps only in-frame clones and is missing some. The table includes some 6,000 clones, around 80% detected once. This specimen was taken from a patient who underwent chemoradiotherapy. These TCRs come from a human donor with HPV-associated anogenital cancer.

The chain couples TRBV27 to TRBJ2-5; D might be TRBD1 (6 bases). Trimming stripped 5 bases from V and 5 bases from J, with 9 bases between. The CDR3 runs to 12 residues. Germline V lookup: CDR1 MNHEY, CDR2 SMNVEV (reference sequence). The DNA of the CDR3 is TGTGCCAGCAGTACCAGGGGTGAGACCCAGTACTTC. Its protein is CASSTRGETQYF.

Here the CDR3 DNA reads TGTGCCAGCAGTCGACGGTCGAGGGGGTTTACTGAAGCTTTCTTT. Translation gives CASSRRSRGFTEAFF. The rearrangement links TRBV6-5 to TRBJ1-1, with a possible D match to TRBD1 (6 bases). CDR3 length: 15 amino acids. Trimming removed 5 bases from V and 5 bases from J, with 18 bases in between. Germline V gene lookup returns CDR1 MNHEY and CDR2 SVGAGI.

Only one count was recorded for this clone. The chain has TRBV14 and TRBJ2-1; D unresolved. Deletions cut 1 base from V and 10 bases from J, with 11 bases between. The CDR3 extends over 13 amino acids. Germline CDR1 is SGHDN and CDR2 is FVKESK. In nucleotides, the CDR3 is TGTGCCAGCAGCCAAGTGCCAGCCTCCGAGCAGTTCTTC. This sequence encodes CASSQVPASEQFF.

The chain has TRBV11-3 and TRBJ1-3; D gene uncertain. The CDR3 extends over 16 amino acids. Deletions cut 0 bases from V and 0 bases from J, with 9 bases between. Germline V CDR1 and CDR2: SGHNT, YENEEA. DNA for the CDR3: TGTGCCAGCAGCTTAGATTCCTCGGCCTCTGGAAACACCATATATTTT. Its protein product is CASSLDSSASGNTIYF.

This clone was detected only once. The gene calls are TRBV11-2 and TRBJ2-7, with 10 bases lining up with TRBD2. The CDR3 has 17 amino acids. Germline V gene lookup returns CDR1 SGHAT and CDR2 FQNNGV. With V trimmed by 8 bases and J by 0 bases, 13 bases remained unmatched. The CDR3 is CASSDAASGSPSYEQYF. The CDR3 DNA sequence: TGTGCCAGCTCGGACGCGGCTAGCGGGAGCCCCTCCTACGAGCAGTACTTC.

The genes are TRBV10-1 and TRBJ2-3; 8 bases match TRBD2. The CDR3 consists of 12 residues. Germline CDR1 is WNHNN and CDR2 is SYGVQD (reference sequence). J was trimmed by 13 bases and V by 7 bases; bases with no gene match: 10. The CDR3 reads CASTRSGGPKYF. In nucleotides, the CDR3 is TGCGCCAGCACGAGGAGCGGGGGCCCTAAGTATTTT.

This chain joins TRBV7-9 and TRBJ1-3, with no clear D. Germline lookup yields CDR1 SEHNR and CDR2 FQNEAQ (reference sequence). The CDR3 loop spans 14 amino acids. V lost 0 bases, J lost 0 bases, and 3 bases lay in between. The CDR3 here is CASSLAASGNTIYF. The DNA of the CDR3 is TGTGCCAGCAGCTTAGCGGCCTCTGGAAACACCATATATTTT.

This clone was seen only a few times. This sequence joins TRBV7-9 and TRBJ1-3; D is undetermined. Per germline, CDR1 SEHNR and CDR2 FQNEAQ (reference sequence). CDR3 length: 13 residues. V lost 1 base and J 7 bases, leaving 8 bases between the germline ends. The CDR3 coding sequence is TGTGCCAGCAGCTTAGAAGGGTGGAACACCATATATTTT. This gives the protein CASSLEGWNTIYF.

The chain joins TRBV18 to TRBJ1-3, with D perhaps matching TRBD1 (5 bases). The CDR3 length is 16 residues. Germline lookup yields CDR1 KGHSH and CDR2 LQKENI. The V and J ends lost 3 bases and 0 bases respectively, with 12 bases between them. CDR3: CASSPLTGRSGNTIYF. The CDR3 DNA follows: TGTGCCAGCTCACCGCTTACAGGTCGCTCTGGAAACACCATATATTTT.

The J gene is TRBJ2-7, the V gene TRBV5-7, with D perhaps matching TRBD2 (7 bases). TRBV5-7 is an ORF, with its function uncertain. The CDR3 spans 13 residues. Between the trimmed V and J ends, which lost 0 bases and 7 bases, there was a span of 11 bases. CDR3 nucleotides: TGTGCCAGCAGCTTGGAAGGGGGGGTGGAGCAGTACGTC. It is translated as CASSLEGGVEQYV.

The chain employs TRBV7-2 and TRBJ2-1; 7 bases agree with TRBD2. CDR3 length: 16 residues. Unmatched junction bases numbered 11, after V lost 5 bases and J lost 4 bases. Germline loops: CDR1 SGHTA, CDR2 FQGNSA. The CDR3, as DNA: TGTGCCAGCAGCCCAAAGCGGAGCGGGGTTTACAATGAGCAGTTCTTC. The encoded protein is CASSPKRSGVYNEQFF.

This clone came up a few times. The V call is TRBV1, the J call TRBJ1-1. TRBV1 is a pseudogene segment. CDR3 size: 13 residues. DNA of the CDR3: TGCACCAGCAGCCAATGGGGTAGCGCTGAAGCTTTCTTT. It yields the protein CTSSQWGSAEAFF.

The chain recombines TRBV18 with TRBJ1-4, with 7 bases lining up with TRBD1. The CDR3 contains 15 residues. From germline, CDR1 is KGHSH and CDR2 LQKENI. Germline trimming cut 0 bases from V and 10 bases from J; bases unmatched to any gene: 8. The CDR3 region has the DNA TGTGCCAGCTCACCACCGATGACAGGGCAGGGAAAACTGTTTTTT. Protein sequence: CASSPPMTGQGKLFF.

This clone was picked up a small number of times. This chain uses TRBV7-9 with TRBJ1-5; D perhaps matches TRBD1 (5 bases). Between the trimmed V and J ends, which lost 8 bases and 2 bases, there was a span of 10 bases. Germline CDR1 reads SEHNR; CDR2 reads FQNEAQ (reference sequence). The CDR3 has 13 amino acids. CDR3 sequence reads: CASSQGGNQPQHF. The CDR3 DNA follows: TGTGCCAGCTCTCAGGGAGGCAATCAGCCCCAGCATTTT.

The chain uses TRBV11-3 and TRBJ2-7; D is unclear. This CDR3 spans 14 amino acids. With 1 base removed from V and 3 bases from J, the gap between germline ends came to 10 bases. Germline V lookup: CDR1 SGHNT, CDR2 YENEEA. CDR3 bases: TGTGCCAGCAGCTTAGTTGGCAACTTCTACGAGCAGTACTTC. Translation gives CASSLVGNFYEQYF.

The rearrangement uses TRBV7-2 and TRBJ2-7; either TRBD1 or TRBD2 may supply D (6 bases each). Trimming pared 1 base from V and 6 bases from J, leaving 16 bases between. The germline V gene has CDR1 SGHTA and CDR2 FQGNSA. This CDR3 region has 15 residues. The CDR3 here is CASSLDSQGGREQYV. The CDR3 nucleotides read TGTGCCAGCAGCTTAGATTCACAGGGAGGTCGCGAGCAGTACGTC.

The rearrangement links TRBV7-2 to TRBJ2-3, with 8 bases lining up with TRBD2. Unmatched junction bases numbered 11, after V lost 5 bases and J lost 4 bases. The CDR3 is made up of 16 amino acids. Germline CDR1 and CDR2: SGHTA and FQGNSA. The CDR3 bases are TGTGCCAGCAGCGTAGTCGCGGGGGGCCCCCCAGATACGCAGTATTTT. Its protein product is CASSVVAGGPPDTQYF.

The chain has TRBV11-3 and TRBJ1-2; D uncertain. The V end lost 5 bases, the J end lost 4 bases, and 14 bases lay between the germline ends. The CDR3 covers 14 residues. Germline CDR1 SGHNT, CDR2 YENEEA. DNA of the CDR3: TGTGCCAGCAGCGACGCCCCACAGCCCTATGGCTACACCTTC. Encoded protein: CASSDAPQPYGYTF.

CDR3 sequence: CASSVDSASGNTIYF. CDR3 nucleotide sequence: TGTGCCAGCAGCGTAGACAGTGCCTCTGGAAACACCATATATTTT. This rearrangement joins TRBV9 to TRBJ1-3, with no clear D. V gave up 0 bases and J gave up 0 bases, with 7 bases separating them. Germline V CDR1 and CDR2: SGDLS, YYNGEE. This CDR3 has 15 amino acids. Looking up the rest from reference TRBV9 and TRBJ1-3 gives the full variable domain: DSGVTQTPKHLITATGQRVTLRCSPRSGDLSVYWYQQSLDQGLQFLIQYYNGEERAKGNILERFSAQQFPDLHSELNLSSLELGDSALYFCASSVDSASGNTIYFGEGSWLTVV.

The gene calls are TRBV7-2 and TRBJ1-5, with a tentative D call TRBD1 (6 bases). Per germline, CDR1 SGHTA and CDR2 FQGNSA. The V end was cut by 1 base, the J end by 1 base, with 8 bases between. The CDR3 loop spans 15 amino acids. The CDR3 loop reads CASSLDRVSNQPQHF. The DNA of the CDR3 is TGTGCCAGCAGCTTAGACAGGGTCAGCAATCAGCCCCAGCATTTT. The entire variable domain, with the rest obtained from reference TRBV7-2 and TRBJ1-5, is as follows: GAGVSQSPSNKVTEKGKDVELRCDPISGHTALYWYRQSLGQGLEFLIYFQGNSAPDKSGLPSDRFSAERTGGSVSTLTIQRTQQEDSAVYLCASSLDRVSNQPQHFGDGTRLSIL.

This clone came up a few times. The rearrangement links TRBV6-6 to TRBJ2-7; D may be TRBD1 or TRBD2 (5 bases each). The germline V gene encodes CDR1 MNHNY and CDR2 SVGAGI (reference sequence). V shed 0 bases and J shed 2 bases, with 8 bases lying between them. This CDR3 has 14 amino acids. In DNA form, the CDR3 reads TGTGCCAGCAGTTACTCGAGGGGAACCTACGAGCAGTACTTC. This sequence encodes CASSYSRGTYEQYF.

This chain joins TRBV19 and TRBJ2-4, with D perhaps TRBD1 or TRBD2 (5 bases each). CDR1 is LNHDA and CDR2 is SQIVND in the germline V gene (reference sequence). This CDR3 region has 13 residues. V shed 3 bases and J shed 7 bases, with 10 bases lying between them. CDR3 sequence: CASSIGAGNIQYF. CDR3 sequence (DNA): TGTGCCAGTAGTATCGGGGCCGGGAACATTCAGTACTTC.

The chain joins TRBV7-2 to TRBJ2-4; D unclear. Trimming stripped 1 base from V and 7 bases from J, with 14 bases between. Germline V gene lookup returns CDR1 SGHTA and CDR2 FQGNSA. The CDR3 consists of 15 residues. CDR3 nucleotide sequence: TGTGCCAGCAGCTTAGGATTTCAGAGCCAGAACATTCAGTACTTC. Amino acids: CASSLGFQSQNIQYF.

This sequence joins TRBV11-3 and TRBJ1-1; a possible D gene is TRBD1 (5 bases). The CDR3 spans 15 residues. V dropped 2 bases and J dropped 1 base, with 11 bases sitting between them. Per the germline V gene, CDR1 is SGHNT and CDR2 is YENEEA. CDR3 bases: TGTGCCAGCAGCTTAAGTCGGGGGAGGAACACTGAAGCTTTCTTT. Translation: CASSLSRGRNTEAFF.

The CDR3 loop is CASSLSQGGYTF. CDR3 sequence (DNA): TGTGCCAGCAGTTTATCGCAGGGGGGCTACACCTTC. This chain joins TRBV28 and TRBJ1-2, with TRBD1 as a possible D gene (6 bases). CDR3 length equals 12 residues. Trimming stripped 1 base from V and 8 bases from J, with 8 bases between. Germline CDR1 and CDR2: MDHEN and SYDVKM.